This T cell receptor (beta chain) was retrieved from a study of siplizumab effects on memory and regulatory T cells (dated by TCRdb to about 2019). As for the study more broadly: The effect of the anti-CD2 antibody siplizumab on alloreactive T-cell subsets was examined in allogeneic mixed lymphocyte reactions constructed from human PBMCs. Overall study outcomes, separate from this receptor: The cumulative frequency of alloreactive sequences traceable to unstimulated CD4+ memory T cells was significantly reduced by siplizumab. Whether proliferating Tregs from siplizumab cultures were suppressive was not functionally confirmed. Unstimulated naive T cells appeared to be more diverse than memory T cells, and naive cells seemed to make a substantial contribution to the alloresponse. For roughly 80-96% of proliferating CD4+ or CD8+ clones, no naive or memory phenotype could be assigned. Because sequences at frequencies below about 10^-5 were poorly captured, only a minor fraction of alloreactive clones could be mapped back to unstimulated subsets. In reactions with siplizumab, an average of around 70% of mappable alloreactive CD4+ clones were Treg-derived, compared with 25% to 30% in control reactions.

TCRbeta CDR3 sequencing was performed on sorted unstimulated T cells and on proliferating T cells recovered from mixed lymphocyte reactions. Fresh whole blood from roughly ten HLA-typed healthy donors was used to isolate PBMCs. Unstimulated CD4+ regulatory T cells were FACS-sorted to map the origin of alloreactive clones. Library construction relied on the immunoSEQ multiplex PCR assay. The deep sequencing platform assayed about 10^5 TCR templates per sample. Genomic DNA extracted from sorted T cells was used for TCRbeta CDR3 sequencing. In the source study's methods: The R programming language was used for the clonal analysis of the TCRbeta CDR3 data. Unstimulated samples were compared with post-reaction CFSE-low samples to define alloreactive CD4+ and CD8+ clones. By matching sequences to the repertoires of sorted unstimulated Treg and non-Treg cells, each alloreactive CD4+ clone was assigned a regulatory or non-regulatory origin. In TCRdb, the immuneACCESS table is reduced to in-frame sequences with V and J assigned. These tables do not hold every clone; where another copy was compared, an unresolved V gene accounts for under half, and the others remain unexplained. That table furnishes V, J and clone size, whereas the DNA furnished D and trimming. The sample table lists under 85,000 clones, over 80% of them with a count of one. The ten largest clones take up 1.7% of the sample.

Worth noting for this clone: The antigen it recognizes is unknown. Base qualities are missing; no much larger clone stands one base away.

This receptor was obtained from a human donor in good health. Sequences were obtained from Tregs sorted from blood.

The CDR3 protein sequence reads: CASGLVPSAANYGYTF. Read as DNA, the sequence is TGTGCTAGTGGTTTGGTACCCTCGGCGGCTAACTATGGCTACACCTTC. Recombination linked TRBV12-5 to TRBJ1-2; no confident D gene assignment can be made. The junction carries 11 bases between V and J, which are trimmed by 0 bases and 0 bases respectively. Taken from cysteine to phenylalanine, the CDR3 has 16 residues. The entry retains the CDR3 DNA only, 48 bases that are in frame from base 1. Looking up the germline V gene yields CDR1 LGHNT and CDR2 FRNRAP.